The 2 T cell receptor beta chains given below trace back to one sample, sequenced in a study of blood T cells in healthy people across ages. The use of a sample-barcoded 5' primer and a J-beta primer mix characterized a second PCR of 7 to 11 cycles. In TCRdb, the 5' RACE reads were re-called with MiXCR into one record per CDR3 protein. The sample shows hundreds of thousands of distinct CDR3 sequences, roughly 32% of them seen only once. Sequenced input: blood. The receptors here all came from a woman aged 80 or over in good health.

The table lists this clonotype with many counts. The genes are TRBV7-9 and TRBJ2-7; 8 bases are a match to TRBD1. Per the germline V gene, CDR1 is SEHNR and CDR2 is FQNEAQ (reference sequence). V lost 2 bases, J lost 4 bases, and 7 bases stayed unmatched. The length of the CDR3 is 15 residues. The CDR3 bases are TGTGCCAGCAGCTTATCCAGGACAGGGAGGTACGAGCAGTACTTC. It translates to CASSLSRTGRYEQYF.

This clonotype was detected ten times or more. The CDR3 reads CASARRTPGQETQYF. The CDR3, as DNA: TGTGCCAGCGCACGACGGACCCCGGGGCAAGAGACCCAGTACTTC. This sequence joins TRBV28 and TRBJ2-5, with TRBD2 as a possible D gene (5 bases). CDR1 and CDR2 from the germline V gene are MDHEN and SYDVKM. The CDR3 sequence is 15 residues long. V dropped 8 bases and J dropped 2 bases, with 18 bases sitting between them.